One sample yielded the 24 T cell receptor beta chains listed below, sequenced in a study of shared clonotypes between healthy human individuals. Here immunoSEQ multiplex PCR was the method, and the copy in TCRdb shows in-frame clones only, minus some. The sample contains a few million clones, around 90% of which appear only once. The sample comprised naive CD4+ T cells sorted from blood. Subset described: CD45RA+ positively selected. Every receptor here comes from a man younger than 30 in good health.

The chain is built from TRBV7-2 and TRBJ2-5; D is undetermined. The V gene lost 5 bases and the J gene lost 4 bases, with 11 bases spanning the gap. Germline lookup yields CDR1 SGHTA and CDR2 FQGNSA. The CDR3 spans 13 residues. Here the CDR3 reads CASSGRTGETQYF. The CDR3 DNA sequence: TGTGCCAGCAGCGGGCGTACCGGAGAGACCCAGTACTTC. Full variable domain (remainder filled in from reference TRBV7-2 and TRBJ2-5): GAGVSQSPSNKVTEKGKDVELRCDPISGHTALYWYRQSLGQGLEFLIYFQGNSAPDKSGLPSDRFSAERTGGSVSTLTIQRTQQEDSAVYLCASSGRTGETQYFGPGTRLLVL.

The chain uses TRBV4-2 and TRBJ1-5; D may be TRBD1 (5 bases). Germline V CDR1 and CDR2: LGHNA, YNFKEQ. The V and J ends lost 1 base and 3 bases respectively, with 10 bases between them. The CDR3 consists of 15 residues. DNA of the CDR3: TGTGCCAGCAGCCAAGGAGGGGCGCTCAATCAGCCCCAGCATTTT. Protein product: CASSQGGALNQPQHF.

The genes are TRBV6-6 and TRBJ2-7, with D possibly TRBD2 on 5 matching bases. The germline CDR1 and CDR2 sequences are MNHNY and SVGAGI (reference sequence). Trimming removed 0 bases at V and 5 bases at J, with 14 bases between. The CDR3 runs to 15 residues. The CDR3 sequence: CASSYSQPGLDEQYF. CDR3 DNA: TGTGCCAGCAGTTACTCCCAACCGGGGTTAGACGAGCAGTACTTC.

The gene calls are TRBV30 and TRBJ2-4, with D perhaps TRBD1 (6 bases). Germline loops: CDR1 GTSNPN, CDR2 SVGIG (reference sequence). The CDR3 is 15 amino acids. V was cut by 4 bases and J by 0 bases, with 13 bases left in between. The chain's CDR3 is CAWTSGAIAKNIQYF. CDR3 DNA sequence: TGTGCCTGGACCTCAGGGGCCATAGCCAAAAACATTCAGTACTTC.

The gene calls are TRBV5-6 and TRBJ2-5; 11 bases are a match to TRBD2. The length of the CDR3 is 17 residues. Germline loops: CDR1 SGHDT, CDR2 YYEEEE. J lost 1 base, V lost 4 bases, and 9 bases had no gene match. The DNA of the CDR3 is TGTGCCAGCAGCGCAACCGGGACTAGCGGCTTCCAAGAGACCCAGTACTTC. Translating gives CASSATGTSGFQETQYF. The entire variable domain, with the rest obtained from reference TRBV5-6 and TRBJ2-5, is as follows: DAGVTQSPTHLIKTRGQQVTLRCSPKSGHDTVSWYQQALGQGPQFIFQYYEEEERQRGNFPDRFSGHQFPNYSSELNVNALLLGDSALYLCASSATGTSGFQETQYFGPGTRLLVL.

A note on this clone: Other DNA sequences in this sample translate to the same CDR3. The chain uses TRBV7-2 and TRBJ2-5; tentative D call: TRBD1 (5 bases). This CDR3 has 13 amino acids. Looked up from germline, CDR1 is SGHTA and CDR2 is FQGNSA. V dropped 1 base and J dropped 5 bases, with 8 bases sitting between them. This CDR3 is CASSLGTRETQYF. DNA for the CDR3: TGTGCCAGCAGCTTAGGGACAAGGGAGACCCAGTACTTC. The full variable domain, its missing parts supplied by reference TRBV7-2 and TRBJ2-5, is GAGVSQSPSNKVTEKGKDVELRCDPISGHTALYWYRQSLGQGLEFLIYFQGNSAPDKSGLPSDRFSAERTGGSVSTLTIQRTQQEDSAVYLCASSLGTRETQYFGPGTRLLVL.

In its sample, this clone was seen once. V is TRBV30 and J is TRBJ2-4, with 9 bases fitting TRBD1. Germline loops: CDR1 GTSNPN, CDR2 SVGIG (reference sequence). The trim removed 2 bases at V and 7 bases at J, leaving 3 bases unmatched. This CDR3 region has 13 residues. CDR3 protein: CAWSTGGRNIQYF. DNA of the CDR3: TGTGCCTGGAGTACAGGGGGCCGGAACATTCAGTACTTC.

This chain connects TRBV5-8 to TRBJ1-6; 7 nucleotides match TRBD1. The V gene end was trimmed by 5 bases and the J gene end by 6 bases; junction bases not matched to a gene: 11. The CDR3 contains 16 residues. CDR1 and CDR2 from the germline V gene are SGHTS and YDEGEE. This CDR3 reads CASSSTGAGVNSPLHF. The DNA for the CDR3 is TGTGCCAGCAGTTCCACAGGGGCCGGGGTTAATTCACCCCTCCACTTT.

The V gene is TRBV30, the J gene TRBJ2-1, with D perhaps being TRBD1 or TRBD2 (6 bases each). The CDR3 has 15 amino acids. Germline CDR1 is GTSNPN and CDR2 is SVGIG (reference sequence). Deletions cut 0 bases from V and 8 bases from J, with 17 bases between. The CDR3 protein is CAWSVKRGDLDEQFF. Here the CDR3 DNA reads TGTGCCTGGAGTGTAAAAAGGGGGGATCTCGATGAGCAGTTCTTC.

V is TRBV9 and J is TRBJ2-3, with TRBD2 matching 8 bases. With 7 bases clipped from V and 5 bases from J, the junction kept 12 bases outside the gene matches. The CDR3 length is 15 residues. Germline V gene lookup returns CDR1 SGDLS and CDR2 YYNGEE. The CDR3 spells CASSLQRGQGDTQYF. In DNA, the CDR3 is TGTGCCAGCTCCCTTCAGCGGGGGCAGGGAGATACGCAGTATTTT.

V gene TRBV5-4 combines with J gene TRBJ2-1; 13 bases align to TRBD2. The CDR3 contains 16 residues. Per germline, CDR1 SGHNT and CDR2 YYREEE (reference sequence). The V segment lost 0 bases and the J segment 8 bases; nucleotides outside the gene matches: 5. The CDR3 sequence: CASSLGGTSGNYEQFF. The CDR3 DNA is TGTGCCAGCAGCTTGGGCGGGACTAGCGGGAACTATGAGCAGTTCTTC.

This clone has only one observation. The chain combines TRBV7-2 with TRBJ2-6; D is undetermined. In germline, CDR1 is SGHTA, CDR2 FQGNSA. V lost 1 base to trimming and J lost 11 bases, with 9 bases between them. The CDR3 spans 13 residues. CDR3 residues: CASSLDPSDVLTF. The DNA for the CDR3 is TGTGCCAGCAGCTTAGACCCCTCCGACGTCCTGACTTTC.

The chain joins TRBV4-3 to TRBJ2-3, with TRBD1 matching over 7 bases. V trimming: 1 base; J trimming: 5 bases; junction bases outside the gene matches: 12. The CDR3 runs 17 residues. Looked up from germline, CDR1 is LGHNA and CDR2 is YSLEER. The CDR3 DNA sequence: TGCGCCAGCAGCCAAGGCACGGGCAGGGGGTTCAAAGATACGCAGTATTTT. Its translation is CASSQGTGRGFKDTQYF.

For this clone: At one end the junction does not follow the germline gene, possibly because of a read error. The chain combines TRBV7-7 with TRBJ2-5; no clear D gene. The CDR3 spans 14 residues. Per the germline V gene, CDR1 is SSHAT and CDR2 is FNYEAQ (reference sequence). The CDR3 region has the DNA TGTGCTAGCAGCTTAGGTGGCAGCCAAGAGACCCAGTACTTC. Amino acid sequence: CASSLGGSQETQYF.

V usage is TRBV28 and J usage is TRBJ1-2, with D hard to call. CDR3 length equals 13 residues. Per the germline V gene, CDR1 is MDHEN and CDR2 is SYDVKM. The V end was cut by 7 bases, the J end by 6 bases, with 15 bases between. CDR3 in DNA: TGTGCCAGCACAAGCCAGGTCCTGGATGGCTACACCTTC. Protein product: CASTSQVLDGYTF.

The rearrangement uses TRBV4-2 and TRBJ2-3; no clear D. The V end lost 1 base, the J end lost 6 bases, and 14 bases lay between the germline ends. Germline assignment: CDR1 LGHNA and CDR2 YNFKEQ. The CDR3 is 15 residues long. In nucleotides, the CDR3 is TGTGCCAGCAGCCAAGTAAAGGGCCGCGAGGATACGCAGTATTTT. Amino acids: CASSQVKGREDTQYF.

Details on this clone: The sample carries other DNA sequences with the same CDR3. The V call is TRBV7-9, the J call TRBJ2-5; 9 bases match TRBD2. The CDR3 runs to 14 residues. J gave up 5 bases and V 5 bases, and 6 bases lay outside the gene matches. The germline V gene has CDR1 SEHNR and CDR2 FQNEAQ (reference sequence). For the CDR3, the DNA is TGTGCCAGCAGCCGGAGCGGGGGGCAGGAGACCCAGTACTTC. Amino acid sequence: CASSRSGGQETQYF.

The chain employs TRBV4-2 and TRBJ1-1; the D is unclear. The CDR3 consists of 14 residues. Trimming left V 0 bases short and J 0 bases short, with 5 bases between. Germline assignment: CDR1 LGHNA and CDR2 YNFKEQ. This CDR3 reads CASSQESLNTEAFF. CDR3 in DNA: TGTGCCAGCAGCCAAGAGAGCTTGAACACTGAAGCTTTCTTT.

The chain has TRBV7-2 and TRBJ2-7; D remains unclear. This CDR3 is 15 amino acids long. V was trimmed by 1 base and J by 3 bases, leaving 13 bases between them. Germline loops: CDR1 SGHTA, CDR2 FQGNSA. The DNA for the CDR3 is TGTGCCAGCAGCTTAGGGCCTAATACCGACTACGAGCAGTACTTC. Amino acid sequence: CASSLGPNTDYEQYF.

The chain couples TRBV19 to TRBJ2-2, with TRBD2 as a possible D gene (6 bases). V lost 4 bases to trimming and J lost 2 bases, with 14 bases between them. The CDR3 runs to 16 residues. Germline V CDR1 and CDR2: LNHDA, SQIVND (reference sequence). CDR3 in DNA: TGTGCCAGTAGTAGAGGAGGGGCAGGAAACACCGGGGAGCTGTTTTTT. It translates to CASSRGGAGNTGELFF.

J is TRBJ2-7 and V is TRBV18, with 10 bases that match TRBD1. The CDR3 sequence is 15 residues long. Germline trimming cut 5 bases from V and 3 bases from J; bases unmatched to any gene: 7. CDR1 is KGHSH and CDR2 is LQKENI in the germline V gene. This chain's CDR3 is CASSWAGTGDYEQYF. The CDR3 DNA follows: TGTGCCAGCTCATGGGCCGGGACAGGGGACTACGAGCAGTACTTC.

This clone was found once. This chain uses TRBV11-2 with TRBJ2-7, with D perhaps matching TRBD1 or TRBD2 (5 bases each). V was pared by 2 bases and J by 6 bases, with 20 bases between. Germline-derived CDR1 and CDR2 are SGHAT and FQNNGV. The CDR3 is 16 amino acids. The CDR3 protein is CASSLSAGPGSGEQYF. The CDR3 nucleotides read TGTGCCAGCAGCTTATCTGCAGGGCCGGGGTCCGGCGAGCAGTACTTC.

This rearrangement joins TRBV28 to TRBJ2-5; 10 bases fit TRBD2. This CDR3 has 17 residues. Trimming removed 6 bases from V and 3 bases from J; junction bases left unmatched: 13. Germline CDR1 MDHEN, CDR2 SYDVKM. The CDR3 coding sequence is TGTGCCAGCAGGCAAACCGGGACTAGCGTTTTGAAAGAGACCCAGTACTTC. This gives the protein CASRQTGTSVLKETQYF.

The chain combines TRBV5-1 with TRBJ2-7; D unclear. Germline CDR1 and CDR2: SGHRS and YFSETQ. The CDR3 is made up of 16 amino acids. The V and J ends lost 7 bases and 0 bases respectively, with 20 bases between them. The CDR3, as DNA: TGCGCCAGCCCACAGCCTGGCAGACCAAGCTCCTACGAGCAGTACTTC. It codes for CASPQPGRPSSYEQYF. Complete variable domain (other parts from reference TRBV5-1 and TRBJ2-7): KAGVTQTPRYLIKTRGQQVTLSCSPISGHRSVSWYQQTPGQGLQFLFEYFSETQRNKGNFPGRFSGRQFSNSRSEMNVSTLELGDSALYLCASPQPGRPSSYEQYFGPGTRLTVT.